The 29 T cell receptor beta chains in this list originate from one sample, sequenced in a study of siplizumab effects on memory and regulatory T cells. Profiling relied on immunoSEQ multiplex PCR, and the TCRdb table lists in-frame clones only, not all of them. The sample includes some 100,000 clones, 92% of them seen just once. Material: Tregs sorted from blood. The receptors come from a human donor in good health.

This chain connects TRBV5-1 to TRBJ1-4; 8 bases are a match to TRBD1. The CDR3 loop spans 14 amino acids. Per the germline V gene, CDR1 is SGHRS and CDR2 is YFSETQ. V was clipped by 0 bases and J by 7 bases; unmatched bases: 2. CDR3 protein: CASSLADRAEKLFF. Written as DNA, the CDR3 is TGCGCCAGCAGCTTGGCGGACAGGGCTGAAAAACTGTTTTTT.

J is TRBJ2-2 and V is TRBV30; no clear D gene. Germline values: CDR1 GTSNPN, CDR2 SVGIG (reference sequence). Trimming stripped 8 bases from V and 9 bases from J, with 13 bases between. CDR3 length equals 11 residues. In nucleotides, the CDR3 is TGTGCCGCCACCCTGTTCAGGGAGCTGTTTTTT. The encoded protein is CAATLFRELFF.

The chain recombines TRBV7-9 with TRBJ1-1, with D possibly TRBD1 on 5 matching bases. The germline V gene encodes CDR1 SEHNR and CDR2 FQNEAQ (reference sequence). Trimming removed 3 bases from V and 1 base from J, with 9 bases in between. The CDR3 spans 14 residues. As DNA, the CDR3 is TGTGCCAGCAGCTTTGGGGGAGAGAACACTGAAGCTTTCTTT. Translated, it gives CASSFGGENTEAFF.

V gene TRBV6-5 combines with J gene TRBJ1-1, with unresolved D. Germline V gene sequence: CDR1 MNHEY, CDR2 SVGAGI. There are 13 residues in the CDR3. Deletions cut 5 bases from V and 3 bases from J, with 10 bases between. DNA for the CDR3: TGTGCCAGCAGTAAGCTAAGGGACACTGAAGCTTTCTTT. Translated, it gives CASSKLRDTEAFF.

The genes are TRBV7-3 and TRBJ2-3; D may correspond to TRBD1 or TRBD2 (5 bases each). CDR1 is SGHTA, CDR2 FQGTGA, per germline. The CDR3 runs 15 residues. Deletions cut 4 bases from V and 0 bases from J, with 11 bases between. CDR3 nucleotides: TGTGCCAGCAGCTCAACGGGACGTAGCACAGATACGCAGTATTTT. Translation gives CASSSTGRSTDTQYF.

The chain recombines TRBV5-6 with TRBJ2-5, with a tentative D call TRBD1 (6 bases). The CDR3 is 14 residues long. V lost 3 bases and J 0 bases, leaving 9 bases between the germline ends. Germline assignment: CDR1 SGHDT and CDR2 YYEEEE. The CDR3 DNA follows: TGTGCCAGCAGCTCGACAGGATACCAAGAGACCCAGTACTTC. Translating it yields CASSSTGYQETQYF.

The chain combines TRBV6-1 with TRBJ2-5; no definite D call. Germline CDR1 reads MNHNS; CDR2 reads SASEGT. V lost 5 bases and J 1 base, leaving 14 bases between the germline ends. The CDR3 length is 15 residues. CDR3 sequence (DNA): TGTGCCAGCAGTAGTTTTGTCTACCTCCAAGAGACCCAGTACTTC. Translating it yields CASSSFVYLQETQYF.

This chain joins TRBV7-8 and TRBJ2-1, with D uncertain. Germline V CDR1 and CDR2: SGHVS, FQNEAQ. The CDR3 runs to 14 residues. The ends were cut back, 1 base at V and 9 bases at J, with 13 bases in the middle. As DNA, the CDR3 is TGTGCCAGCAGCTTAGATCGCGCGAACGGTGAGCAGTTCTTC. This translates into CASSLDRANGEQFF.

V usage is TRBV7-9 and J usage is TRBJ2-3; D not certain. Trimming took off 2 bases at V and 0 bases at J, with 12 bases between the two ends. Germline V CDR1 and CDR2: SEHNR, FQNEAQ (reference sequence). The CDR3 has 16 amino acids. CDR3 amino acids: CASSLTPVGSTDTQYF. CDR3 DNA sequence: TGTGCCAGCAGCTTAACCCCCGTTGGGAGCACAGATACGCAGTATTTT.

CDR3 sequence (DNA): TGTGCCAGCAGCCTGGACAGGGGAGTCCGGGAGCAGTACTTC. Its translation: CASSLDRGVREQYF. V is TRBV7-8 and J is TRBJ2-7; 9 bases align to TRBD1. Germline values: CDR1 SGHVS, CDR2 FQNEAQ. The CDR3 is 14 amino acids. V was clipped by 5 bases and J by 7 bases; unmatched bases: 9.

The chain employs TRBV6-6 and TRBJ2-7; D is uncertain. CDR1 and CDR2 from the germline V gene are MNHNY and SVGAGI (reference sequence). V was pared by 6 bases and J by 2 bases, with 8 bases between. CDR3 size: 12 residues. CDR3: CASSQTPYEQYF. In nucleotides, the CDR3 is TGTGCCAGCAGCCAAACACCCTACGAGCAGTACTTC.

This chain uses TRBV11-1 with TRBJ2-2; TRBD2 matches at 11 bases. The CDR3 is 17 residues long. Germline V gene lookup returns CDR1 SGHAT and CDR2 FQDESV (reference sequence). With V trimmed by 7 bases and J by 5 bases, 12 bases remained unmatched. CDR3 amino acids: CASIGTSGSPVTGELFF. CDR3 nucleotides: TGTGCCAGCATCGGGACTAGCGGAAGTCCTGTGACCGGGGAGCTGTTTTTT.

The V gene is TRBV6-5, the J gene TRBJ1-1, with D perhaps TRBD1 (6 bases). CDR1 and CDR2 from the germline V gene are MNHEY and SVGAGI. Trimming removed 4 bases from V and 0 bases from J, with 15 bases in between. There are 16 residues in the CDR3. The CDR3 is CASSSGRGPMNTEAFF. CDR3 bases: TGTGCCAGCAGTTCAGGGCGGGGGCCTATGAACACTGAAGCTTTCTTT.

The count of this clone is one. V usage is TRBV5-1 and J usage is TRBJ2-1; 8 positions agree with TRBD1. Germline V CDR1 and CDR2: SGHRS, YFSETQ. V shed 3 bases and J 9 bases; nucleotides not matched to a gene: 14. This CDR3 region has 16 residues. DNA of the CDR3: TGCGCCAGCAGCTGGATTCTCCGGGACAGGTTGGGTGAGCAGTTCTTC. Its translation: CASSWILRDRLGEQFF.

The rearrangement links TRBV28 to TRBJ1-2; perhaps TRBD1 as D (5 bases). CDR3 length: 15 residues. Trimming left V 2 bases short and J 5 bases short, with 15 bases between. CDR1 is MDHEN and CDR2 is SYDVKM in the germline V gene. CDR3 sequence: CASSLGGSRVYGYTF. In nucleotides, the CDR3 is TGTGCCAGCAGTTTAGGGGGGTCCAGGGTATATGGCTACACCTTC.

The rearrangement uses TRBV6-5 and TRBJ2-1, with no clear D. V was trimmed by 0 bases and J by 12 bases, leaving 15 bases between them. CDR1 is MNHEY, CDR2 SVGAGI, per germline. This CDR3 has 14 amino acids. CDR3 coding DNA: TGTGCCAGCAGTTACTCGCTTCAGCAGGCAGGGCAGTTCTTC. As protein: CASSYSLQQAGQFF.

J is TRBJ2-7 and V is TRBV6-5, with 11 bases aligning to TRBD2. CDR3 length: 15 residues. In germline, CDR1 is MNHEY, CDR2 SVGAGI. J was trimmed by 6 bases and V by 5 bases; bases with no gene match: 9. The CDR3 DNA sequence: TGTGCCAGCAGTAAAGGAACTAGCGGGAGTGTCGAGCAGTACTTC. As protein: CASSKGTSGSVEQYF.

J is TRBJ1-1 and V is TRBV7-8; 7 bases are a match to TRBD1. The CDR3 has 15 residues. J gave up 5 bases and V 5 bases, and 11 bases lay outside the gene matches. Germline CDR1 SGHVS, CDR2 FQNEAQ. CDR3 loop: CASSARQGRITEAFF. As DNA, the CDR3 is TGTGCCAGCAGCGCCCGACAGGGAAGGATAACTGAAGCTTTCTTT.

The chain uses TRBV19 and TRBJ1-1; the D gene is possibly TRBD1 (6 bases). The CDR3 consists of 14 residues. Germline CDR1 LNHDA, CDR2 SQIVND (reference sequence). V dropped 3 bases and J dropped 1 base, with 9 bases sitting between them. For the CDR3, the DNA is TGTGCCAGTAGTATTGGACAGCCGAACACTGAAGCTTTCTTT. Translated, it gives CASSIGQPNTEAFF.

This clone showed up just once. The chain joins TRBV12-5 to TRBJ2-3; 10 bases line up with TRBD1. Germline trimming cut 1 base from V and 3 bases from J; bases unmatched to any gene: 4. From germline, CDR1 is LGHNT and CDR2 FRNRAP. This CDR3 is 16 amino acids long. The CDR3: CASGLGWGQGTDTQYF. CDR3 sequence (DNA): TGTGCTAGTGGTTTGGGGTGGGGACAGGGGACAGATACGCAGTATTTT. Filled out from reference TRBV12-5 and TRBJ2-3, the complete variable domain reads DARVTQTPRHKVTEMGQEVTMRCQPILGHNTVFWYRQTMMQGLELLAYFRNRAPLDDSGMPKDRFSAEMPDATLATLKIQPSEPRDSAVYFCASGLGWGQGTDTQYFGPGTRLTVL.

The CDR3 DNA sequence: TGTGCCACGATGGCGGACAGGGTTAATCAGCCCCAGCATTTT. It encodes CATMADRVNQPQHF. The V gene is TRBV10-3, the J gene TRBJ1-5; 8 bases line up with TRBD1. CDR1 and CDR2 (germline): ENHRY, SYGVKD. The CDR3 runs to 14 residues. V trimming: 10 bases; J trimming: 4 bases; junction bases outside the gene matches: 9.

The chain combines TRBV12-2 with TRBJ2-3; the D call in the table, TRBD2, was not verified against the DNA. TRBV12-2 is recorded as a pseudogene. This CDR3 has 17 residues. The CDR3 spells CASRISGRAFSTDTQYF. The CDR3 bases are TGTGCAAGTCGCATTAGCGGGAGGGCCTTCAGCACAGATACGCAGTATTTT.

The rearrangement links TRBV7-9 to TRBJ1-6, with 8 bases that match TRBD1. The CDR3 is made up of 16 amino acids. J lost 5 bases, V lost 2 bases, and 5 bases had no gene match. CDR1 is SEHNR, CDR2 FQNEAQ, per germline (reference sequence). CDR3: CASSLNQGAHNSPLHF. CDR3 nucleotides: TGTGCCAGCAGCTTAAATCAGGGGGCTCATAATTCACCCCTCCACTTT.

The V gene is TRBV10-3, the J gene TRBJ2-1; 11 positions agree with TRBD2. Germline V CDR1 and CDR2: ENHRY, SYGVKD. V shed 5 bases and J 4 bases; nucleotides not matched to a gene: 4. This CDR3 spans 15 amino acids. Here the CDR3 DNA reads TGTGCCATCAGTTCCGGGACTAGCGGTTACAATGAGCAGTTCTTC. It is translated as CAISSGTSGYNEQFF.

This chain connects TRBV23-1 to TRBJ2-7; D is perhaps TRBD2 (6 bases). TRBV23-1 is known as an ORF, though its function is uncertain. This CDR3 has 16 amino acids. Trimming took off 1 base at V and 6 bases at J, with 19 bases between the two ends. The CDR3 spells CASSQFRGTFVPEQYF. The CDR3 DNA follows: TGCGCCAGCAGTCAATTTCGGGGGACCTTTGTTCCCGAGCAGTACTTC.

The CDR3 sequence: CASSLGGGETQYF. The DNA for the CDR3 is TGTGCCAGCAGCTTAGGGGGAGGCGAGACCCAGTACTTC. The chain carries TRBV11-1 and TRBJ2-5; a possible D gene is TRBD2 (6 bases). Germline values: CDR1 SGHAT, CDR2 FQDESV (reference sequence). The V gene lost 1 base and the J gene lost 5 bases, with 8 bases spanning the gap. This CDR3 has 13 amino acids.

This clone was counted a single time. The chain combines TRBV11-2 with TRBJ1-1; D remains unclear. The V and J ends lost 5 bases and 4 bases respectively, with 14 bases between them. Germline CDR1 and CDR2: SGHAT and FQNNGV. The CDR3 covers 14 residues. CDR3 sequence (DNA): TGTGCCAGCAGCATACAATTAGGGCTCACTGAAGCTTTCTTT. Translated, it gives CASSIQLGLTEAFF. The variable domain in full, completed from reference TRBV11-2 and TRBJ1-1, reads EAGVAQSPRYKIIEKRQSVAFWCNPISGHATLYWYQQILGQGPKLLIQFQNNGVVDDSQLPKDRFSAERLKGVDSTLKIQPAKLEDSAVYLCASSIQLGLTEAFFGQGTRLTVV.

This CDR3 reads CASSLRGSSYNEQFF. Here the CDR3 DNA reads TGTGCCAGCAGCCTCCGAGGGAGCTCCTACAATGAGCAGTTCTTC. The rearrangement joins TRBV11-3 to TRBJ2-1, with D perhaps TRBD2 (5 bases). The CDR3 totals 15 residues. V shed 5 bases and J shed 0 bases, with 11 bases lying between them. Germline CDR1 reads SGHNT; CDR2 reads YENEEA.

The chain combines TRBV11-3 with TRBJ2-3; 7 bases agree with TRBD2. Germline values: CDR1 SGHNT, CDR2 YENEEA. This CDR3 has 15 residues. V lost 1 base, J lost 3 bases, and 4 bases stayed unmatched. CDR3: CASSLAGGGTDTQYF. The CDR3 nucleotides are TGTGCCAGCAGCTTAGCGGGAGGAGGTACAGATACGCAGTATTTT.